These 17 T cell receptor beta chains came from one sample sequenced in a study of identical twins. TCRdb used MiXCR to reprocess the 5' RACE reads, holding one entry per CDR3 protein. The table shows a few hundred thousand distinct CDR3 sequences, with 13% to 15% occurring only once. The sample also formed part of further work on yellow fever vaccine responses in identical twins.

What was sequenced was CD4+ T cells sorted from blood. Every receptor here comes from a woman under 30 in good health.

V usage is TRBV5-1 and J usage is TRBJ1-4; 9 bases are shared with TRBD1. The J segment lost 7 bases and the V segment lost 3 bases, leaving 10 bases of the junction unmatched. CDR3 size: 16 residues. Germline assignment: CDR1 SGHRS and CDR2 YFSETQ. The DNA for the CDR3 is TGCGCCAGCAGCTACCGAACAGGGGGCGAAGGTGAAAAACTGTTTTTT. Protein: CASSYRTGGEGEKLFF.

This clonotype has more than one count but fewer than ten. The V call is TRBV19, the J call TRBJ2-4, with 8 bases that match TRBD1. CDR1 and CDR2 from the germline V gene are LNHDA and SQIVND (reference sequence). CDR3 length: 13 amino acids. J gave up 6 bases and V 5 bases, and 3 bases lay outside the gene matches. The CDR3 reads CASSAGQANIQYF. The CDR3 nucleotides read TGTGCCAGTAGTGCGGGACAGGCAAACATTCAGTACTTC.

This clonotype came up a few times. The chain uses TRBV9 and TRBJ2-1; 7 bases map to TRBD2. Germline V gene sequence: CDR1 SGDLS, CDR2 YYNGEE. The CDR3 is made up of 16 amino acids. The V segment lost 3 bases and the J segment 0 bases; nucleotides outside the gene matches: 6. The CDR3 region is CASSALAGTSYNEQFF. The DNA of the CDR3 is TGTGCCAGCAGCGCATTAGCGGGTACCTCCTACAATGAGCAGTTCTTC. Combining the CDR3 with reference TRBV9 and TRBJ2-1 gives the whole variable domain DSGVTQTPKHLITATGQRVTLRCSPRSGDLSVYWYQQSLDQGLQFLIQYYNGEERAKGNILERFSAQQFPDLHSELNLSSLELGDSALYFCASSALAGTSYNEQFFGPGTRLTVL.

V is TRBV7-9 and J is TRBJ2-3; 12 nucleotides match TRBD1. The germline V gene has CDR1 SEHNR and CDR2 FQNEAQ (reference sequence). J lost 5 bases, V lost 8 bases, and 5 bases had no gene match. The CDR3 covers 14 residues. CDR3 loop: CASEGQGAGDTQYF. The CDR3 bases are TGTGCCAGCGAGGGACAGGGGGCTGGAGATACGCAGTATTTT.

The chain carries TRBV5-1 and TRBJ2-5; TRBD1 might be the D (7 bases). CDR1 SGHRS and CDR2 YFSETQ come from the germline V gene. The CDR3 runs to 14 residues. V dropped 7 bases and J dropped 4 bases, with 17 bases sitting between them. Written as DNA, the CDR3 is TGCGCCAGCGAAAGGACAGGAGGGTCAGAGACCCAGTACTTC. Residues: CASERTGGSETQYF.

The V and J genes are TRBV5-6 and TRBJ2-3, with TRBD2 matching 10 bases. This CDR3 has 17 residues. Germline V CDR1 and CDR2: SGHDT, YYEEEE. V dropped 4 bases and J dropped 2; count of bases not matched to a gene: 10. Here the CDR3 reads CASSQGLTSGYTDTQYF. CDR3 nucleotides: TGTGCCAGCAGCCAGGGGTTGACTAGCGGGTACACAGATACGCAGTATTTT. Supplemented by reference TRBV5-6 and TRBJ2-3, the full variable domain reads DAGVTQSPTHLIKTRGQQVTLRCSPKSGHDTVSWYQQALGQGPQFIFQYYEEEERQRGNFPDRFSGHQFPNYSSELNVNALLLGDSALYLCASSQGLTSGYTDTQYFGPGTRLTVL.

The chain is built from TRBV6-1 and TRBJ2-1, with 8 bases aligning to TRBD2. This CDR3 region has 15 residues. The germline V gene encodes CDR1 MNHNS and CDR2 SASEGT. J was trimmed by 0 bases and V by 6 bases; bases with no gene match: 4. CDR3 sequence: CASRLSGSSYNEQFF. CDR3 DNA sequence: TGTGCCAGCAGGCTGAGCGGGAGCTCCTACAATGAGCAGTTCTTC.

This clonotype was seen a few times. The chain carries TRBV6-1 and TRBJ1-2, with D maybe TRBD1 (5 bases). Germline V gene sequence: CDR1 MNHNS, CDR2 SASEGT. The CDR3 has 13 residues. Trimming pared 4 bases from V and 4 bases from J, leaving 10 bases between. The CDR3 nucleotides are TGTGCCAGCAGTGGGACACCCTTCTATGGCTACACCTTC. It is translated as CASSGTPFYGYTF.

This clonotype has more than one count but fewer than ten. The CDR3 region has the DNA TGTGCCAGCAGTTTATCAGCGCTGGGGCTAGGGGCAGATACGCAGTATTTT. This translates into CASSLSALGLGADTQYF. The J gene is TRBJ2-3, the V gene TRBV28; TRBD1 might be the D (5 bases). V was trimmed by 1 base and J by 4 bases, leaving 18 bases between them. Germline assignment: CDR1 MDHEN and CDR2 SYDVKM. The CDR3 consists of 17 residues.

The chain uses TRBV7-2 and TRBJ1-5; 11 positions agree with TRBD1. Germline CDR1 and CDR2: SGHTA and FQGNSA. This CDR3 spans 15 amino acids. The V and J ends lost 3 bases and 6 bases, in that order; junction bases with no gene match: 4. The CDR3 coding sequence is TGTGCCAGCAGCTTGGACAGGGGGCAGGGTCAGCCCCAGCATTTT. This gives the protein CASSLDRGQGQPQHF.

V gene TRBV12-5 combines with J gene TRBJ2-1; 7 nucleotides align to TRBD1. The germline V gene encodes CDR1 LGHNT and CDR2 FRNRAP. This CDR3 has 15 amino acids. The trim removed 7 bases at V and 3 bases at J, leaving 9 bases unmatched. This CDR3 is CASAPRQGGYNEQFF. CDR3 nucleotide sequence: TGTGCTAGTGCCCCTCGACAGGGCGGCTACAATGAGCAGTTCTTC.

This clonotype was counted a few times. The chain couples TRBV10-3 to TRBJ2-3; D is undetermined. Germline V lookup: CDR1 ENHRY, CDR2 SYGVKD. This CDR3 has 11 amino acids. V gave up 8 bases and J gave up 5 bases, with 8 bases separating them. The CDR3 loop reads CAIGVGDTQYF. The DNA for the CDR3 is TGTGCCATCGGGGTGGGAGATACGCAGTATTTT.

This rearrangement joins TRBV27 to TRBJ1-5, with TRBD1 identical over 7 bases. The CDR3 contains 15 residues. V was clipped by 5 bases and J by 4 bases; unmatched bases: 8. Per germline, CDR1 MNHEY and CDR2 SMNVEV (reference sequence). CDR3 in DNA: TGTGCCAGCAGTAAGTCAGGGGGGGGGAATCAGCCCCAGCATTTT. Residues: CASSKSGGGNQPQHF.

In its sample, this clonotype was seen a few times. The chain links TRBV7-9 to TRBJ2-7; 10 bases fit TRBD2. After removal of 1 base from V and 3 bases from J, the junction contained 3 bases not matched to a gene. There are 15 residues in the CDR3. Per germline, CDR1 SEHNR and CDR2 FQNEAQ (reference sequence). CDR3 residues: CASSLELAGLYEQYF. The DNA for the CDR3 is TGTGCCAGCAGCTTAGAACTAGCGGGACTCTACGAGCAGTACTTC.

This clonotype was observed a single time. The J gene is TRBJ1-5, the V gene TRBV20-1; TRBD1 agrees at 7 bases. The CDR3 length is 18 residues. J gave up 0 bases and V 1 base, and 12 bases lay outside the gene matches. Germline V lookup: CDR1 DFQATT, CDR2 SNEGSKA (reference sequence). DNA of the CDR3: TGCAGTGCTAGAGTTGAGACAGGGTGGGCGTATAGCAATCAGCCCCAGCATTTT. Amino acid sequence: CSARVETGWAYSNQPQHF.

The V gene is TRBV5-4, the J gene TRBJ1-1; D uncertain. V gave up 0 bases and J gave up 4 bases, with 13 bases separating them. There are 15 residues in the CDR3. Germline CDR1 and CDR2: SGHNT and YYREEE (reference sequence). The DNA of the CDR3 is TGTGCCAGCAGCTTGGGGGGAGATCATTTCACTGAAGCTTTCTTT. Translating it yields CASSLGGDHFTEAFF.

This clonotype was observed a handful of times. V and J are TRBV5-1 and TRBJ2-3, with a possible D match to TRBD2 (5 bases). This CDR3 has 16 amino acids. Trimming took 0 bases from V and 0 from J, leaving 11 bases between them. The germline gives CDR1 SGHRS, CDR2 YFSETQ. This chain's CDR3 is CASSLAPDLSTDTQYF. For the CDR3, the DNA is TGCGCCAGCAGCTTGGCCCCGGACTTAAGCACAGATACGCAGTATTTT.